Below are 17 T cell receptor beta chains sequenced from a single sample in a study of cytomegalovirus exposure and HLA in healthy donors. The method was immunoSEQ multiplex PCR; TCRdb's version includes in-frame clones alone and lacks a portion of them. The repertoire holds around 150,000 clones, with around 80% as singletons. The sample was PBMCs. Receptors originate from a man aged 30 to 45 in good health and CMV-seropositive.

The chain couples TRBV5-5 to TRBJ2-5, with TRBD1 identical over 7 bases. V lost 6 bases and J lost 4; bases outside the gene matches: 15. The CDR3 extends over 16 amino acids. From germline, CDR1 is SGHKS and CDR2 YYEKEE (reference sequence). The CDR3 here is CASTQTGTAVGETQYF. In nucleotides, the CDR3 is TGTGCCAGCACCCAAACCGGGACAGCCGTCGGAGAGACCCAGTACTTC. The whole variable domain, remainder taken from reference TRBV5-5 and TRBJ2-5, is DAGVTQSPTHLIKTRGQQVTLRCSPISGHKSVSWYQQVLGQGPQFIFQYYEKEERGRGNFPDRFSARQFPNYSSELNVNALLLGDSALYLCASTQTGTAVGETQYFGPGTRLLVL.

This clone appeared a few times. The chain employs TRBV13 and TRBJ1-2; no reliable D call. The germline CDR1 and CDR2 sequences are PRHDT and FYEKMQ (reference sequence). The CDR3 extends over 12 amino acids. V was trimmed by 4 bases and J by 5 bases, leaving 8 bases between them. CDR3 protein: CASSSPGYGYTF. The CDR3 bases are TGTGCCAGCAGCTCCCCCGGGTATGGCTACACCTTC.

The chain carries TRBV7-9 and TRBJ1-3, with 9 bases matching TRBD1. The germline CDR1 and CDR2 sequences are SEHNR and FQNEAQ (reference sequence). The CDR3 is made up of 19 amino acids. V shed 5 bases, J shed 4 bases, and the junction held 18 bases outside the gene matches. The DNA for the CDR3 is TGTGCCAGCAGCCCCAGGGTGGACAGGGGAAATAGAGGAGGAAACACCATATATTTT. Its protein product is CASSPRVDRGNRGGNTIYF.

The chain has TRBV7-2 and TRBJ2-7; TRBD1 matches 9 bases. CDR1 and CDR2 (germline): SGHTA, FQGNSA. Losses at the gene ends were 4 bases for V and 5 bases for J; bases not matched to a gene: 6. The CDR3 length is 14 residues. The CDR3 nucleotides are TGTGCCAGCAGCTACGACAGGGGGGAGGACGAGCAGTACTTC. Amino acid sequence: CASSYDRGEDEQYF.

In this sample, this clone turned up a few times. The chain uses TRBV14 and TRBJ1-4; 9 nucleotides line up with TRBD1. Trimming removed 4 bases from V and 8 bases from J; junction bases left unmatched: 5. CDR1 and CDR2 from the germline V gene are SGHDN and FVKESK. This CDR3 comprises 14 residues. In DNA, the CDR3 is TGTGCCAGCAGCCCCGGGACAGGGTTAGAAAAACTGTTTTTT. This codes for CASSPGTGLEKLFF. The full variable domain, completed using reference TRBV14 and TRBJ1-4, is EAGVTQFPSHSVIEKGQTVTLRCDPISGHDNLYWYRRVMGKEIKFLLHFVKESKQDESGMPNNRFLAERTGGTYSTLKVQPAELEDSGVYFCASSPGTGLEKLFFGSGTQLSVL.

The chain is built from TRBV2 and TRBJ2-2, with D tentatively TRBD2 (6 bases). Germline V CDR1 and CDR2: SNHLY, FYNNEI. The length of the CDR3 is 14 residues. Trimming removed 6 bases at V and 6 bases at J, with 14 bases between. This chain's CDR3 is CASRMREDAGELFF. CDR3 in DNA: TGTGCCAGCAGAATGAGGGAGGACGCCGGGGAGCTGTTTTTT.

The chain has TRBV5-1 and TRBJ2-7, with TRBD2 as a possible D gene (6 bases). The CDR3 length is 14 residues. Germline CDR1 SGHRS, CDR2 YFSETQ. Between the trimmed V and J ends, which lost 4 bases and 0 bases, there was a span of 11 bases. The CDR3 is CASSLSGSSYEQYF. The CDR3 DNA is TGCGCCAGCAGCCTTAGCGGCAGCTCCTACGAGCAGTACTTC.

A word on this clone: At the DNA level, this CDR3 is encoded by other sequences in the same sample as well. The rearrangement links TRBV29-1 to TRBJ2-3, with a weak D call TRBD1 (6 bases). Trimming shortened V by 2 bases and J by 3 bases, and 6 bases separated the two germline ends. The germline gives CDR1 SQVTM, CDR2 ANQGSEA. The length of the CDR3 is 12 residues. The chain's CDR3 is CSVETGTDTQYF. CDR3 DNA sequence: TGCAGCGTTGAAACAGGGACAGATACGCAGTATTTT.

The V gene is TRBV2, the J gene TRBJ2-7; TRBD1 is a possible D gene (5 bases). CDR1 SNHLY and CDR2 FYNNEI come from the germline V gene. Trimming removed 2 bases at V and 2 bases at J, with 10 bases between. The CDR3 loop spans 14 amino acids. The CDR3, as DNA: TGTGCCAGCAGTGAATACAGGCTTACCTACGAGCAGTACTTC. Protein sequence: CASSEYRLTYEQYF. The full variable domain, rest sourced from reference TRBV2 and TRBJ2-7, is EPEVTQTPSHQVTQMGQEVILRCVPISNHLYFYWYRQILGQKVEFLVSFYNNEISEKSEIFDDQFSVERPDGSNFTLKIRSTKLEDSAMYFCASSEYRLTYEQYFGPGTRLTVT.

This clone was detected once. The J gene is TRBJ1-2, the V gene TRBV29-1; tentatively, D is TRBD1 (5 bases). The germline V gene has CDR1 SQVTM and CDR2 ANQGSEA. This CDR3 is 16 amino acids long. V was shortened by 7 bases and J by 2 bases, with 23 bases between the two germline ends. The CDR3 sequence is CSGRSIGVGGNYGYTF. The DNA of the CDR3 is TGCAGCGGCCGAAGTATTGGGGTGGGGGGAAACTATGGCTACACCTTC.

There are a few counts of this clone. The chain carries TRBV7-2 and TRBJ2-3, with TRBD2 identical over 7 bases. With 5 bases clipped from V and 5 bases from J, the junction kept 7 bases outside the gene matches. CDR1 SGHTA and CDR2 FQGNSA come from the germline V gene. The CDR3 is made up of 14 amino acids. CDR3 nucleotides: TGTGCCAGCAGCCGCCGGGGGGTGCAAGATACGCAGTATTTT. Encoded protein: CASSRRGVQDTQYF.

The V gene is TRBV5-1, the J gene TRBJ2-3; D ambiguous. Germline-derived CDR1 and CDR2 are SGHRS and YFSETQ. The CDR3 runs 13 residues. V gave up 0 bases and J gave up 2 bases, with 4 bases separating them. CDR3 DNA sequence: TGCGCCAGCAGCTTGGTTATCACAGATACGCAGTATTTT. Its translation is CASSLVITDTQYF.

The chain links TRBV5-4 to TRBJ2-3, with 10 bases identical to TRBD1. J lost 5 bases, V lost 2 bases, and 5 bases had no gene match. Germline CDR1 and CDR2: SGHNT and YYREEE (reference sequence). This CDR3 spans 15 amino acids. DNA of the CDR3: TGTGCCAGCAGCTTTGCCGGGACAGGGGAAGATACGCAGTATTTT. Protein sequence: CASSFAGTGEDTQYF. Full variable domain (rest looked up from reference TRBV5-4 and TRBJ2-3): ETGVTQSPTHLIKTRGQQVTLRCSSQSGHNTVSWYQQALGQGPQFIFQYYREEENGRGNFPPRFSGLQFPNYSSELNVNALELDDSALYLCASSFAGTGEDTQYFGPGTRLTVL.

The sample holds a few counts of this clone. V gene TRBV6-5 combines with J gene TRBJ1-2; 8 bases fit TRBD1. In germline, CDR1 is MNHEY, CDR2 SVGAGI. V was clipped by 6 bases and J by 7 bases; unmatched bases: 10. The CDR3 runs to 14 residues. CDR3 nucleotides: TGTGCCAGCAGCCCGGGACAGGCGGTTGGTGGCTACACCTTC. This gives the protein CASSPGQAVGGYTF.

The V and J genes are TRBV6-4 and TRBJ2-5, with D maybe TRBD1 (5 bases). Germline lookup yields CDR1 MRHNA and CDR2 SNTAGT. V was shortened by 7 bases and J by 2 bases, with 11 bases between the two germline ends. The CDR3 extends over 13 amino acids. This CDR3 reads CASNDPGQETQYF. DNA of the CDR3: TGTGCCAGCAACGACCCAGGGCAAGAGACCCAGTACTTC.

The V and J genes are TRBV2 and TRBJ2-7, with TRBD2 identical over 7 bases. CDR1 and CDR2 (germline): SNHLY, FYNNEI. The CDR3 runs to 14 residues. V shed 8 bases and J 1 base; nucleotides not matched to a gene: 8. The CDR3 reads CASGASGGSYEQYF. DNA of the CDR3: TGTGCCAGCGGAGCTAGCGGAGGATCCTACGAGCAGTACTTC.

This clone was detected once. V and J are TRBV19 and TRBJ1-3; possible D gene TRBD1, 5 bases. Trimming took off 9 bases at V and 5 bases at J, with 14 bases between the two ends. The CDR3 sequence is 13 residues long. Germline CDR1 is LNHDA and CDR2 is SQIVND (reference sequence). The CDR3 loop is CASSTAGRNTIYF. Here the CDR3 DNA reads TGTGCCAGCTCCACGGCGGGGCGAAACACCATATATTTT.